This T cell receptor (beta chain) was captured in a study of ipilimumab plus nivolumab after autologous stem cell transplantation. Germline CDR1 SGHRS, CDR2 YFSETQ. CDR3 length: 13 amino acids. Trimming took off 4 bases at V and 1 base at J, with 8 bases between the two ends. The data were produced by immunoSEQ multiplex PCR, yet TCRdb's version contains in-frame clones alone and is incomplete. The sample shows about 43,000 clones, roughly 84% of them seen only once. This chain connects TRBV5-1 to TRBJ1-2; D gene uncertain. The sequencing here drew on PBMCs, taken in a trial of ipilimumab plus nivolumab as post-transplant consolidation. This TCR derives from a male donor with multiple myeloma. CDR3 loop: CASSPEVNYGYTF. The CDR3 nucleotides are TGCGCCAGCAGCCCTGAAGTTAACTATGGCTACACCTTC.